This TCR beta chain appears in the sequencing data of a study of T-cell reconstitution after alpha-beta-depleted transplantation in children. This clonotype has just a few counts. Unique molecular identifiers tagged the TCRbeta library. MiXCR, run by TCRdb on the PCR reads, gives a single entry per CDR3 protein. The sample holds 350,000 to 450,000 distinct CDR3 sequences; roughly 21% are singletons and the top ten take over 3.5%. The CDR3 has 15 amino acids. Looked up from germline, CDR1 is LGHNA and CDR2 is YNFKEQ. The V and J ends lost 4 bases and 3 bases respectively, with 16 bases between them. The chain recombines TRBV4-2 with TRBJ2-7; maybe TRBD1 (6 bases). The material was PBMCs from the stem cell graft donor, obtained from the stem cell graft. The source is a human donor who donated a stem cell graft to a child with acute myeloid leukemia. The CDR3 sequence: CASSPGQSGRYEQYF. The CDR3, as DNA: TGTGCCAGCAGCCCCGGACAGTCGGGACGCTACGAGCAGTACTTC.